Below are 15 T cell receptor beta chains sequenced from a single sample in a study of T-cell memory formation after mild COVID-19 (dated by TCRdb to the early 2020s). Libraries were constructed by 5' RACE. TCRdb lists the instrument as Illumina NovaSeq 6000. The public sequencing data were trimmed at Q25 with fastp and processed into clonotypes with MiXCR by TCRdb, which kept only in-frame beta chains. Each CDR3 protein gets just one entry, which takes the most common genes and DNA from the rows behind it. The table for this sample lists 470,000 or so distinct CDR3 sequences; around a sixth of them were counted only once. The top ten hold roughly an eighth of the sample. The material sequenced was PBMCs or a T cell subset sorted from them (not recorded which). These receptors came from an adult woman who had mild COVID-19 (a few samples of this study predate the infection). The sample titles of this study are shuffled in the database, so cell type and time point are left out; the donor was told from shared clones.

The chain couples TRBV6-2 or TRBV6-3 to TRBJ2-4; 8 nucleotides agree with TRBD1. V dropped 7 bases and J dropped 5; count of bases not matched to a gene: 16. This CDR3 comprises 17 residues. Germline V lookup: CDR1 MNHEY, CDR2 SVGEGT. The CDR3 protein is CASTLTGGVDPENIQYF. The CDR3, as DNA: TGTGCCAGCACTCTCACAGGGGGTGTTGATCCGGAAAACATTCAGTACTTC.

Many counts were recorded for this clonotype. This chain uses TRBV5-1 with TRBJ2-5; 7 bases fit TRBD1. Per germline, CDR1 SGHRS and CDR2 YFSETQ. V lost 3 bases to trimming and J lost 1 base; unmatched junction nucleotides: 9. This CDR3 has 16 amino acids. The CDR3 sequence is CASSSGGRGPQETQYF. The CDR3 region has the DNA TGCGCCAGCAGCTCTGGCGGTAGGGGGCCCCAAGAGACCCAGTACTTC.

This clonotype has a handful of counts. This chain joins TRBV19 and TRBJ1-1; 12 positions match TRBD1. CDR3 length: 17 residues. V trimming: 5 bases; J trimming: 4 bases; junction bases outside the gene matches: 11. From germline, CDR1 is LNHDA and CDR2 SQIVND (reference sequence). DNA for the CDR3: TGTGCCAGTAGTCATATCTCGGGGACAGGGGGCATCACTGAAGCTTTCTTT. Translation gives CASSHISGTGGITEAFF.

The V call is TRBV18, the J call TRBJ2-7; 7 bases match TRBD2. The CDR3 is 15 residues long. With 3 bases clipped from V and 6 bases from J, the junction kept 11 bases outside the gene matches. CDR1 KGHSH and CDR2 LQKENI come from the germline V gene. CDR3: CASSPKETSPSEQYF. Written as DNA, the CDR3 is TGTGCCAGCTCACCCAAGGAGACTAGCCCTTCCGAGCAGTACTTC.

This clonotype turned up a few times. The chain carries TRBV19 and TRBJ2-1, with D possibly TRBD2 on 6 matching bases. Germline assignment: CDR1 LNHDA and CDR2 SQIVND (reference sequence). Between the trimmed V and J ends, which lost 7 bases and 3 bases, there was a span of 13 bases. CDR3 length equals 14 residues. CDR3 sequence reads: CASKEAGHYNEQFF. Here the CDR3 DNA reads TGTGCCAGTAAAGAAGCGGGCCACTACAATGAGCAGTTCTTC. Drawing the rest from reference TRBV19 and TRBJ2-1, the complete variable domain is DGGITQSPKYLFRKEGQNVTLSCEQNLNHDAMYWYRQDPGQGLRLIYYSQIVNDFQKGDIAEGYSVSREKKESFPLTVTSAQKNPTAFYLCASKEAGHYNEQFFGPGTRLTVL.

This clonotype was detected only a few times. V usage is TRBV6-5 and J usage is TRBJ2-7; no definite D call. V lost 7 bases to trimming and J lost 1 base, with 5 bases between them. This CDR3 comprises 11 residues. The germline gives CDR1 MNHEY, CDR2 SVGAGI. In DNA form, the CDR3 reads TGTGCCAGCACCCATTCCTACGAGCAGTACTTC. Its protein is CASTHSYEQYF.

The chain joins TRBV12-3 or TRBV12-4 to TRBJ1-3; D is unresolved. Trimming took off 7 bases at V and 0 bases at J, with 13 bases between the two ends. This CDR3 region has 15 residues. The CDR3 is CASIFEGSSGNTIYF. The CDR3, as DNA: TGTGCCAGCATTTTTGAGGGCAGCTCTGGAAACACCATATATTTT.

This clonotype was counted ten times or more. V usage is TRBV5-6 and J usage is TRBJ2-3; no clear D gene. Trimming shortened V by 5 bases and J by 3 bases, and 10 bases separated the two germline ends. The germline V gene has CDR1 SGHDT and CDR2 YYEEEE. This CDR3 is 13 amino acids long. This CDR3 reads CASRPVQTDTQYF. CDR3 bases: TGTGCCAGCAGGCCGGTTCAGACAGATACGCAGTATTTT.

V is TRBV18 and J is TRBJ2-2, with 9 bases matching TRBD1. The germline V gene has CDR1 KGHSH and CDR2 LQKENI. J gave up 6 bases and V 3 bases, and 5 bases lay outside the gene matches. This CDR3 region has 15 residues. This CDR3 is CASSPGTGIAGELFF. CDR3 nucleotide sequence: TGTGCCAGCTCACCGGGGACAGGGATCGCCGGGGAGCTGTTTTTT.

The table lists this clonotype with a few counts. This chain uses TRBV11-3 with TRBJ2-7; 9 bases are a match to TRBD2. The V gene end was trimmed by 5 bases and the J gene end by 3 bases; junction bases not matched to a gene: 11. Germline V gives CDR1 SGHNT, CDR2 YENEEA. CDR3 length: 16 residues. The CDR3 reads CASSPRLAGPLYEQYF. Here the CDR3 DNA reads TGTGCCAGCAGCCCCCGGCTAGCGGGACCCCTCTACGAGCAGTACTTC.

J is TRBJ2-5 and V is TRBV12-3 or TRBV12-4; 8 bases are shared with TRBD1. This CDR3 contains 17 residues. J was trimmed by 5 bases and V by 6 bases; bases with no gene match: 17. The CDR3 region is CASSLRLIGTGGETQYF. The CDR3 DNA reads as TGTGCCAGCAGCTTACGTCTGATCGGGACAGGAGGGGAGACCCAGTACTTC.

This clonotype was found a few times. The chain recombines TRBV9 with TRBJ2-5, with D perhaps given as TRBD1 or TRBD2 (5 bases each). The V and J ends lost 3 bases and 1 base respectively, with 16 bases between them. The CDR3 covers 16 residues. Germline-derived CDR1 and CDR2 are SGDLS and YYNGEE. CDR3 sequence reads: CASSETPRGFQETQYF. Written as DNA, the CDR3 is TGTGCCAGCAGCGAGACCCCGAGGGGCTTCCAAGAGACCCAGTACTTC.

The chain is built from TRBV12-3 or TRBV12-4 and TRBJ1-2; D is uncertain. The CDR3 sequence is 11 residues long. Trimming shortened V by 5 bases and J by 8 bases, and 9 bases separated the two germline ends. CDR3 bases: TGTGCCAGCAGTGACGCCTTCGGCTACACCTTC. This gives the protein CASSDAFGYTF.

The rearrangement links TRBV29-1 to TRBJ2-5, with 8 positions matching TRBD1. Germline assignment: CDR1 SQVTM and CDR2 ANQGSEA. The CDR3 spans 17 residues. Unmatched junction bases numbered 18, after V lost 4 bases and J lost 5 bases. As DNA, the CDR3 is TGCAGCGTTGCCGGACTCCGCCACAGGGGGAGGTTGGAGACCCAGTACTTC. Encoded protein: CSVAGLRHRGRLETQYF.

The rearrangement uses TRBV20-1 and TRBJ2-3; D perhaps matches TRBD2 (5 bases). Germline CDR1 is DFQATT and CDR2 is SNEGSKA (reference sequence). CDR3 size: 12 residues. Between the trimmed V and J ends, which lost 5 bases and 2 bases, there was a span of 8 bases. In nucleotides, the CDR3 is TGCAGTGCTTGGAGGAACACAGATACGCAGTATTTT. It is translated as CSAWRNTDTQYF.